This TCR beta chain was captured by sequencing in a study of shared clonotypes between healthy human individuals. TCRdb's copy holds only in-frame clones and misses some; the assay was immunoSEQ multiplex PCR. Of about 1 million clones in the sample, roughly 70% were seen once. Deletions cut 2 bases from V and 3 bases from J, with 11 bases between. Germline V gene lookup returns CDR1 MDHEN and CDR2 SYDVKM. The CDR3 loop spans 14 amino acids. The receptor was isolated from a man younger than 35 in good health. The chain carries TRBV28 and TRBJ2-7, with D uncertain. The sample comprised memory CD4+ T cells sorted from blood. Subset described: CD45RA-negative fraction. The CDR3 sequence: CASSLVFQDYEQYF. The CDR3 DNA sequence: TGTGCCAGCAGTTTAGTGTTTCAGGACTACGAGCAGTACTTC.